The 6 T cell receptor beta chains below come from one sample, sequenced in a study of beta chain features in type 1 diabetes. Notes on the study in general: The study found moderately but significantly shorter TCRB CDR3s in all four CD4+ subsets of Type 1 diabetes patients.

Their antigens are not known. The study reverse transcribed the entire isolated RNA, so it sequenced expressed TCRB transcripts. The table came from immunoSEQ multiplex PCR; TCRdb's copy has only in-frame clones and leaves some out. The sample holds around 260,000 clones; about 23% are singletons and the top ten take around 0.011%. The specimen sequenced was naive CD4+ T cells from blood. These receptors were collected from a woman in her 30s with type 1 diabetes.

This chain uses TRBV4-1 with TRBJ1-2; a possible D gene is TRBD1 (6 bases). Germline V lookup: CDR1 MGHRA, CDR2 YSYEKL. Trimming took off 4 bases at V and 10 bases at J, with 19 bases between the two ends. The CDR3 has 14 amino acids. CDR3 bases: TGCGCCAGCAGCCGCAAGGGGGAGTGGGAGCACTACACCTTC. It specifies CASSRKGEWEHYTF.

This chain uses TRBV7-2 with TRBJ2-5; TRBD2 matches 8 bases. V was pared by 1 base and J by 5 bases, with 3 bases of the junction left unmatched. The V gene's germline CDR1 is SGHTA and CDR2 FQGNSA. The CDR3 totals 14 residues. This chain's CDR3 is CASSLGGTRETQYF. In nucleotides, the CDR3 is TGTGCCAGCAGCTTAGGGGGGACTAGGGAGACCCAGTACTTC. The variable domain in full, completed from reference TRBV7-2 and TRBJ2-5, reads GAGVSQSPSNKVTEKGKDVELRCDPISGHTALYWYRQSLGQGLEFLIYFQGNSAPDKSGLPSDRFSAERTGGSVSTLTIQRTQQEDSAVYLCASSLGGTRETQYFGPGTRLLVL.

This clone was seen more than once but under ten times. This chain uses TRBV5-4 with TRBJ2-7; 9 bases align to TRBD1. V dropped 0 bases and J dropped 6; count of bases not matched to a gene: 10. CDR1 is SGHNT, CDR2 YYREEE, per germline (reference sequence). The CDR3 has 16 residues. DNA of the CDR3: TGTGCCAGCAGCTTGGGGGCGACAGGGGGTCCATCCGAGCAGTACTTC. Translated: CASSLGATGGPSEQYF.

The rearrangement joins TRBV29-1 to TRBJ1-5, with D unclear. CDR3 length: 12 residues. Germline V lookup: CDR1 SQVTM, CDR2 ANQGSEA. V dropped 3 bases and J dropped 8 bases, with 11 bases sitting between them. The CDR3 DNA reads TGCAGCGTTGAGAGCCCACCGGAGCCCCAGCATTTT. The encoded protein is CSVESPPEPQHF. Drawing the rest from reference TRBV29-1 and TRBJ1-5, the complete variable domain is SAVISQKPSRDICQRGTSLTIQCQVDSQVTMMFWYRQQPGQSLTLIATANQGSEATYESGFVIDKFPISRPNLTFSTLTVSNMSPEDSSIYLCSVESPPEPQHFGDGTRLSIL.

This clone occurred a few times. CDR3 region: CASSLAGASTDTQYF. CDR3 bases: TGTGCCAGCAGCCTAGCGGGAGCTAGCACAGATACGCAGTATTTT. The chain carries TRBV5-4 and TRBJ2-3; 10 bases are shared with TRBD2. Germline V gives CDR1 SGHNT, CDR2 YYREEE (reference sequence). The CDR3 loop spans 15 amino acids. Trimming at V came to 4 bases and at J to 0 bases, leaving 2 bases not matched to a gene.

The chain has TRBV29-1 and TRBJ2-3, with no clear D. The CDR3 totals 13 residues. Trimming left V 4 bases short and J 4 bases short, with 12 bases between. The V gene's germline CDR1 is SQVTM and CDR2 ANQGSEA. The CDR3 DNA is TGCAGCGTTGGGTCCGTGGCAGCAGATACGCAGTATTTT. Encoded protein: CSVGSVAADTQYF.